A single sample is the source of the 24 T cell receptor beta chains below, sequenced in a study of blood T cell repertoires in COVID-19. This table comes from immunoSEQ multiplex PCR, and its TCRdb copy is limited to in-frame clones, with some not included. Here the sample spans 52,000 or so clones, roughly 90% being singletons. Sequenced material: peripheral blood. The receptors originated from a man older than 75 with acute or convalescent COVID-19.

This chain links TRBV5-1 with TRBJ2-2, with 7 bases matching TRBD2. CDR3 length equals 15 residues. Trimming at V came to 2 bases and at J to 1 base, leaving 2 bases not matched to a gene. Germline V gene sequence: CDR1 SGHRS, CDR2 YFSETQ. The DNA for the CDR3 is TGCGCCAGCAGCTTCGTAGCGGGGAACACCGGGGAGCTGTTTTTT. Translated: CASSFVAGNTGELFF.

The chain employs TRBV18 and TRBJ2-7, with D perhaps matching TRBD2 (7 bases). Germline-derived CDR1 and CDR2 are KGHSH and LQKENI. V lost 8 bases, J lost 2 bases, and 13 bases lay in between. The CDR3 loop spans 13 amino acids. The CDR3 region is CASRGRGPYEQYF. In DNA, the CDR3 is TGTGCCAGCCGAGGGCGGGGGCCCTACGAGCAGTACTTC.

The rearrangement uses TRBV25-1 and TRBJ1-2; D gene unclear. Germline CDR1 reads MGHDK; CDR2 reads SYGVNS. This CDR3 is 14 amino acids long. V dropped 3 bases and J dropped 4 bases, with 12 bases sitting between them. The CDR3 DNA follows: TGTGCCAGCAGTGATTATATGGGAGGCTATGGCTACACCTTC. It specifies CASSDYMGGYGYTF.

The rearrangement joins TRBV6-5 to TRBJ1-1; D unresolved. The germline V and J ends were trimmed by 6 bases and 4 bases, with 12 bases remaining between them. From germline, CDR1 is MNHEY and CDR2 SVGAGI. The CDR3 has 13 residues. CDR3 protein: CASREGLSTEAFF. The CDR3 DNA is TGTGCCAGCAGAGAGGGCCTCAGCACTGAAGCTTTCTTT.

The rearrangement joins TRBV24-1 to TRBJ1-2; 7 nucleotides line up with TRBD1. Trimming removed 3 bases from V and 4 bases from J; junction bases left unmatched: 4. The CDR3 sequence is 14 residues long. Germline CDR1 and CDR2: KGHDR and SFDVKD. The CDR3 loop is CATSDQGQSYGYTF. In DNA, the CDR3 is TGTGCCACCAGTGATCAGGGACAGTCCTATGGCTACACCTTC.

This chain connects TRBV11-2 to TRBJ1-2; possibly TRBD1 for D (5 bases). Germline V gene sequence: CDR1 SGHAT, CDR2 FQNNGV. Deletions cut 0 bases from V and 6 bases from J, with 8 bases between. This CDR3 is 13 amino acids long. CDR3 protein: CASSLEGRNGYTF. Written as DNA, the CDR3 is TGTGCCAGCAGCTTAGAGGGGCGAAATGGCTACACCTTC.

The gene calls are TRBV6-2 or TRBV6-3 and TRBJ1-1; 9 nucleotides match TRBD1. V dropped 6 bases and J dropped 4; count of bases not matched to a gene: 3. The CDR3 totals 13 residues. Germline CDR1 MNHEY, CDR2 SVGEGT. The CDR3 here is CASSKTGGTEAFF. CDR3 DNA sequence: TGTGCCAGCAGCAAGACAGGGGGCACTGAAGCTTTCTTT.

This sequence joins TRBV7-9 and TRBJ2-6, with D possibly TRBD2 on 5 matching bases. This CDR3 contains 19 residues. CDR1 and CDR2 from the germline V gene are SEHNR and FQNEAQ (reference sequence). V shed 3 bases and J shed 2 bases, with 20 bases lying between them. The CDR3: CASSFHPLARGTGANVLTF. CDR3 coding DNA: TGTGCCAGCAGCTTTCACCCTTTGGCACGGGGTACTGGGGCCAACGTCCTGACTTTC.

This chain links TRBV7-2 with TRBJ2-1; tentative D call: TRBD1 (5 bases). Trimming shortened V by 6 bases and J by 5 bases, and 17 bases separated the two germline ends. CDR3 length: 15 residues. The germline V gene encodes CDR1 SGHTA and CDR2 FQGNSA. CDR3 sequence: CASSPFQGNHNEQFF. The CDR3 nucleotides read TGTGCCAGCAGTCCTTTCCAGGGTAACCACAATGAGCAGTTCTTC. Based on the CDR3 plus reference TRBV7-2 and TRBJ2-1, the full variable domain is GAGVSQSPSNKVTEKGKDVELRCDPISGHTALYWYRQSLGQGLEFLIYFQGNSAPDKSGLPSDRFSAERTGGSVSTLTIQRTQQEDSAVYLCASSPFQGNHNEQFFGPGTRLTVL.

In this sample, this clone turned up a few times. The chain is built from TRBV18 and TRBJ1-1; no clear D gene. Trimming removed 4 bases from V and 7 bases from J, with 13 bases in between. CDR1 is KGHSH, CDR2 LQKENI, per germline. This CDR3 has 13 residues. As DNA, the CDR3 is TGTGCCAGCTCACACCCGCGTGAGTATGAAGCTTTCTTT. Protein sequence: CASSHPREYEAFF.

V usage is TRBV29-1 and J usage is TRBJ2-1; TRBD1 aligns across 7 bases. V shed 7 bases and J 8 bases; nucleotides not matched to a gene: 14. The length of the CDR3 is 14 residues. The V gene's germline CDR1 is SQVTM and CDR2 ANQGSEA. Here the CDR3 reads CSGSWLGDRDEQFF. The CDR3 DNA reads as TGCAGCGGGTCCTGGTTAGGCGACAGGGATGAGCAGTTCTTC.

The chain is built from TRBV7-6 and TRBJ2-1; TRBD2 is a possible D gene (6 bases). Trimming removed 1 base at V and 9 bases at J, with 10 bases between. There are 13 residues in the CDR3. Germline V gene data show CDR1 as SGHVS and CDR2 as FNYEAQ. The CDR3, as DNA: TGTGCCAGCAGCTTAGTTGCGGAGGGTGAGCAGTTCTTC. Translation: CASSLVAEGEQFF.

The gene calls are TRBV4-1 and TRBJ2-3; possible D gene TRBD1, 5 bases. The germline V gene has CDR1 MGHRA and CDR2 YSYEKL. Trimming stripped 0 bases from V and 2 bases from J, with 9 bases between. This CDR3 has 15 amino acids. The CDR3 bases are TGCGCCAGCAGCCAAGAAAGGGGTTTCACAGATACGCAGTATTTT. It yields the protein CASSQERGFTDTQYF.

The V and J genes are TRBV19 and TRBJ1-2; 7 positions agree with TRBD1. Germline CDR1 LNHDA, CDR2 SQIVND (reference sequence). This CDR3 has 13 residues. V trimming: 6 bases; J trimming: 9 bases; junction bases outside the gene matches: 10. CDR3 DNA sequence: TGTGCCAGTAGCATCAGGGGGGACGCAAGCTACACCTTC. It codes for CASSIRGDASYTF.

The rearrangement joins TRBV5-8 to TRBJ2-7, with TRBD2 matching over 7 bases. In germline, CDR1 is SGHTS, CDR2 YDEGEE. With 0 bases clipped from V and 3 bases from J, the junction kept 6 bases outside the gene matches. This CDR3 spans 15 amino acids. CDR3 nucleotides: TGTGCCAGCAGCTTGGCGGCTAGCGGAATCTACGAGCAGTACTTC. Residues: CASSLAASGIYEQYF.

Note on this clone: Compared with germline, one end of the junction differs, possibly owing to a read error. The gene calls are TRBV5-1 and TRBJ1-1; 8 nucleotides agree with TRBD1. Germline V CDR1 and CDR2: SGHRS, YFSETQ. The CDR3 length is 14 residues. CDR3 coding DNA: TGCGCCAGCAGCTTGAGGACAGGGAACGCTGAAGCTTTCTTT. This sequence encodes CASSLRTGNAEAFF.

For the CDR3, the DNA is TGCGCCAGCAGCCAAGCAGGACAGTTGAACACTGAAGCTTTCTTT. Amino acid sequence: CASSQAGQLNTEAFF. The chain joins TRBV4-3 to TRBJ1-1; possibly TRBD1 for D (6 bases). Trimming took 1 base from V and 0 from J, leaving 9 bases between them. CDR3 length: 15 amino acids. Looked up from germline, CDR1 is LGHNA and CDR2 is YSLEER.

This clone showed up just a few times. V usage is TRBV25-1 and J usage is TRBJ2-1; D perhaps matches TRBD2 (6 bases). Between the trimmed V and J ends, which lost 7 bases and 13 bases, there was a span of 20 bases. The CDR3 runs 13 residues. Germline V lookup: CDR1 MGHDK, CDR2 SYGVNS. The chain's CDR3 is CASTGGRFGHQFF. CDR3 DNA sequence: TGTGCCAGCACTGGGGGGAGATTTGGGCATCAGTTCTTC.

The genes are TRBV30 and TRBJ1-1; 7 nucleotides match TRBD1. This CDR3 region has 15 residues. The V gene's germline CDR1 is GTSNPN and CDR2 SVGIG (reference sequence). V was clipped by 3 bases and J by 0 bases; unmatched bases: 7. The CDR3 loop is CAWRSRDSMNTEAFF. The CDR3 DNA reads as TGTGCCTGGAGGTCCCGGGACAGTATGAACACTGAAGCTTTCTTT. Complete variable domain (other parts from reference TRBV30 and TRBJ1-1): SQTIHQWPATLVQPVGSPLSLECTVEGTSNPNLYWYRQAAGRGLQLLFYSVGIGQISSEVPQNLSASRPQDRQFILSSKKLLLSDSGFYLCAWRSRDSMNTEAFFGQGTRLTVV.

The gene calls are TRBV7-2 and TRBJ2-7; tentatively, D is TRBD2 (6 bases). The V gene's germline CDR1 is SGHTA and CDR2 FQGNSA. The CDR3 covers 13 residues. V was pared by 1 base and J by 4 bases, with 8 bases between. Here the CDR3 reads CASSLVAAYEQYF. CDR3 bases: TGTGCCAGCAGCTTAGTAGCGGCGTACGAGCAGTACTTC.

This rearrangement joins TRBV3-1 (or the pseudogene TRBV3-2) to TRBJ2-7, with a weak D call TRBD1 (6 bases). Trimming took off 1 base at V and 0 bases at J, with 7 bases between the two ends. This CDR3 comprises 14 residues. Per the germline V gene, CDR1 is LGHDT and CDR2 is YNNKEL (reference sequence). CDR3 amino acids: CASSQGTASYEQYF. Written as DNA, the CDR3 is TGTGCCAGCAGCCAAGGGACAGCCTCCTACGAGCAGTACTTC.

The chain carries TRBV3-1 (or the pseudogene TRBV3-2) and TRBJ1-6; no firm D call. The length of the CDR3 is 15 residues. V gave up 1 base and J gave up 10 bases, with 14 bases separating them. Per germline, CDR1 LGHDT and CDR2 YNNKEL (reference sequence). CDR3 in amino acids: CASSQGGGGRSPLHF. The DNA for the CDR3 is TGTGCCAGCAGCCAAGGCGGCGGAGGGCGGTCACCCCTCCACTTT.

The chain couples TRBV5-5 to TRBJ1-1; a possible D gene is TRBD1 (6 bases). Per the germline V gene, CDR1 is SGHKS and CDR2 is YYEKEE (reference sequence). The CDR3 extends over 13 amino acids. V lost 2 bases and J lost 5, with 10 bases in between. This chain's CDR3 is CASSLYQGTEAFF. The CDR3 nucleotides are TGTGCCAGCAGCTTATACCAGGGGACTGAAGCTTTCTTT.

The CDR3 reads CASSSGTGTYEQYF. The CDR3 nucleotides read TGTGCCAGTAGCTCCGGGACAGGGACGTACGAGCAGTACTTC. The chain employs TRBV19 and TRBJ2-7; 9 bases agree with TRBD1. There are 14 residues in the CDR3. The germline V gene has CDR1 LNHDA and CDR2 SQIVND (reference sequence). V was pared by 6 bases and J by 4 bases, with 7 bases of the junction left unmatched. Full variable domain (outside the CDR3, taken from reference TRBV19 and TRBJ2-7): DGGITQSPKYLFRKEGQNVTLSCEQNLNHDAMYWYRQDPGQGLRLIYYSQIVNDFQKGDIAEGYSVSREKKESFPLTVTSAQKNPTAFYLCASSSGTGTYEQYFGPGTRLTVT.